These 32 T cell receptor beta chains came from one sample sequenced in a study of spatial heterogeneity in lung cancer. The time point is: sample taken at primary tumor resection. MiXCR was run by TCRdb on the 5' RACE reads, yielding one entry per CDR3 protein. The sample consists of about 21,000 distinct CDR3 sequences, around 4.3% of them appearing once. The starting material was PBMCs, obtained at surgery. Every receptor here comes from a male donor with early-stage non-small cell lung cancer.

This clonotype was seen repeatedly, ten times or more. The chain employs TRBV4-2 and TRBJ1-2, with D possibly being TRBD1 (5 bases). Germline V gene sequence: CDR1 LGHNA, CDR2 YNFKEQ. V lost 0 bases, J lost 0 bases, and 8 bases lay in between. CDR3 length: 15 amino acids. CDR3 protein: CASSQDQGSNYGYTF. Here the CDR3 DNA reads TGTGCCAGCAGCCAAGATCAGGGATCTAACTATGGCTACACCTTC.

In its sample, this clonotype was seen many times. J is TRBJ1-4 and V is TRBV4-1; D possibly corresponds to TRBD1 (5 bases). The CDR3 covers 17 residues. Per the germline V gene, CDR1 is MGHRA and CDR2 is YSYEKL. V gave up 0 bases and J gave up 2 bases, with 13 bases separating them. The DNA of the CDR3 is TGCGCCAGCAGCCAAGAGCTTCAGGGATCTACTAATGAAAAACTGTTTTTT. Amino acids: CASSQELQGSTNEKLFF.

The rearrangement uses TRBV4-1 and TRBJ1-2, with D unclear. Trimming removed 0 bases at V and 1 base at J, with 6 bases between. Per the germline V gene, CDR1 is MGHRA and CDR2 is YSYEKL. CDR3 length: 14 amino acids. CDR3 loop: CASSQDGINYGYTF. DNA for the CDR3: TGCGCCAGCAGCCAAGACGGGATTAACTATGGCTACACCTTC.

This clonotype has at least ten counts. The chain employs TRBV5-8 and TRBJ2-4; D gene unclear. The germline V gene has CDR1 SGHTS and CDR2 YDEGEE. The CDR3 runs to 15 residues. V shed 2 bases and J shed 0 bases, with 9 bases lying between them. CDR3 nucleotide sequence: TGTGCCAGCAGCTTAAGTAGTCCAGCCAAAAACATTCAGTACTTC. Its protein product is CASSLSSPAKNIQYF.

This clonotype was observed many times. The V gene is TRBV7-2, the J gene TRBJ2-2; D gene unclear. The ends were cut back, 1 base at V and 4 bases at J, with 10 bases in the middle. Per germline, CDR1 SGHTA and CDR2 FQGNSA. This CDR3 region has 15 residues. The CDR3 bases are TGTGCCAGCAGCTTAGAACGAGAACTCACCGGGGAGCTGTTTTTT. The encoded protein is CASSLERELTGELFF. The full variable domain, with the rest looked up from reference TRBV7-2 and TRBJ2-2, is GAGVSQSPSNKVTEKGKDVELRCDPISGHTALYWYRQSLGQGLEFLIYFQGNSAPDKSGLPSDRFSAERTGGSVSTLTIQRTQQEDSAVYLCASSLERELTGELFFGEGSRLTVL.

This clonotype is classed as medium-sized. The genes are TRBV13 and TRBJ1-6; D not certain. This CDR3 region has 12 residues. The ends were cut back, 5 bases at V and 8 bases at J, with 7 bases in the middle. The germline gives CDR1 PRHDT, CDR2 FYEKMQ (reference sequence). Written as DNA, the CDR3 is TGTGCCAGCAGCAGCGATGATTCACCCCTCCACTTT. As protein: CASSSDDSPLHF.

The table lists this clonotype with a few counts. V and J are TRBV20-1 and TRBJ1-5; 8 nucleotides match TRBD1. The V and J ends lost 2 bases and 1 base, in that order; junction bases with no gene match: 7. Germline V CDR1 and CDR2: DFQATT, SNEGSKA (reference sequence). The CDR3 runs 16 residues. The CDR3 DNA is TGCAGTGCTAGATCCCAGGGGGCAGGGAGCAATCAGCCCCAGCATTTT. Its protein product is CSARSQGAGSNQPQHF.

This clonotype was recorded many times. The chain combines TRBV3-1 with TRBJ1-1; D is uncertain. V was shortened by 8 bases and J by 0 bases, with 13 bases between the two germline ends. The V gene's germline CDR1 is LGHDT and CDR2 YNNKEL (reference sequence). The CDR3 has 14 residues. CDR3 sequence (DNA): TGTGCCAGCTCCCCCCAACGGTTGAACACTGAAGCTTTCTTT. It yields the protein CASSPQRLNTEAFF. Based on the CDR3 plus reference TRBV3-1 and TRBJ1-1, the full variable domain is DTAVSQTPKYLVTQMGNDKSIKCEQNLGHDTMYWYKQDSKKFLKIMFSYNNKELIINETVPNRFSPKSPDKAHLNLHINSLELGDSAVYFCASSPQRLNTEAFFGQGTRLTVV.

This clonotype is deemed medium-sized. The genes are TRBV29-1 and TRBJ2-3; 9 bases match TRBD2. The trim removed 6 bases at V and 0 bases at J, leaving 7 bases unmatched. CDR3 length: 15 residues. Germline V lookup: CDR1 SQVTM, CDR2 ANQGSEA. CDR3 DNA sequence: TGCAGCGTGGCTAGCGGGGTCCATAGCACAGATACGCAGTATTTT. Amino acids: CSVASGVHSTDTQYF.

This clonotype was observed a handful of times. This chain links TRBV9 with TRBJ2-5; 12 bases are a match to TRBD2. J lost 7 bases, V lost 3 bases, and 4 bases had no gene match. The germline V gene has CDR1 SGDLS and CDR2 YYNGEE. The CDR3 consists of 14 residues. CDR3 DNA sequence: TGTGCCAGCAGCGAGACTAGCGGGAGTCCGACCCAGTACTTC. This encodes CASSETSGSPTQYF.

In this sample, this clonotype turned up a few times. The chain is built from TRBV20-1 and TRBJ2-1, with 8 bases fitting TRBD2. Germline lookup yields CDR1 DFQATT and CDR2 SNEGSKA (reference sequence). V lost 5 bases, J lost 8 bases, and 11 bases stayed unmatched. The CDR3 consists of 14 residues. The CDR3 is CSALSGTHRDEQFF. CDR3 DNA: TGCAGTGCTCTTAGCGGGACCCACCGGGATGAGCAGTTCTTC.

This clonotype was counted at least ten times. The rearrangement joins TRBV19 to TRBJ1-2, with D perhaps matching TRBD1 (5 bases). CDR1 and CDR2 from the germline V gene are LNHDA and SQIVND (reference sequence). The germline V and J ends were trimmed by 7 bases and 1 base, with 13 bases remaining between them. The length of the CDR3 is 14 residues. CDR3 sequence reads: CASNPGGVNYGYTF. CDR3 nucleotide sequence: TGTGCCAGTAACCCGGGGGGAGTTAACTATGGCTACACCTTC.

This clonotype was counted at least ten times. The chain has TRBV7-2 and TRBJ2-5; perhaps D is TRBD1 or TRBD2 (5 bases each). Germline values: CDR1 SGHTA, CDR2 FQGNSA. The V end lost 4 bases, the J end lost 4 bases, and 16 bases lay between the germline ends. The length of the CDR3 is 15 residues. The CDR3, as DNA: TGTGCCAGCAGCTCCTTATTGGGGGTGGTAGAGACCCAGTACTTC. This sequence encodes CASSSLLGVVETQYF.

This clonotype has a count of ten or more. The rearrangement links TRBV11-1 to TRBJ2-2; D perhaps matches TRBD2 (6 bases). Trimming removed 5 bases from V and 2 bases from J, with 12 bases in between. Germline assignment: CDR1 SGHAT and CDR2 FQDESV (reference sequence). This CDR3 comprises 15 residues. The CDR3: CASSPGTFNTGELFF. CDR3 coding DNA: TGTGCCAGCAGCCCCGGGACTTTCAACACCGGGGAGCTGTTTTTT.

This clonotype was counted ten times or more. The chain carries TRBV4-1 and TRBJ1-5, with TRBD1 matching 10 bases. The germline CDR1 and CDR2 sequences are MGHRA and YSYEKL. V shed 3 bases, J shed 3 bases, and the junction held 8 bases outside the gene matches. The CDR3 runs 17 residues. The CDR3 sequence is CASSHGTGVTPNQPQHF. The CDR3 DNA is TGCGCCAGCAGCCACGGGACAGGGGTCACTCCCAATCAGCCCCAGCATTTT.

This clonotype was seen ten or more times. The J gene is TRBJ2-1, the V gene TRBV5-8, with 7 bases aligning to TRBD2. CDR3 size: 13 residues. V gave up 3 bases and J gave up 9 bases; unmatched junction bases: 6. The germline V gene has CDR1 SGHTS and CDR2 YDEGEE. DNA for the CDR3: TGTGCCAGCAGCTCGGGAGGTCGTGGTGAGCAGTTCTTC. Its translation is CASSSGGRGEQFF.

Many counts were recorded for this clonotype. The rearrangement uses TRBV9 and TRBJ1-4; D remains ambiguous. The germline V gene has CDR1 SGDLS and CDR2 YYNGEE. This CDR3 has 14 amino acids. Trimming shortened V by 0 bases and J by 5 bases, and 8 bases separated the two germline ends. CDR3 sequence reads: CASSVDLGNEKLFF. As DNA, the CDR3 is TGTGCCAGCAGCGTAGATTTAGGAAATGAAAAACTGTTTTTT.

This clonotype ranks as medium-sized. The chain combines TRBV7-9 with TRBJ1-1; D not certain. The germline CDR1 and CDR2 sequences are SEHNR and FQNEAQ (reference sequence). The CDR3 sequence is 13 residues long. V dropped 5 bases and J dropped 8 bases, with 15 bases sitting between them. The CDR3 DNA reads TGTGCCAGCAGCCCCGCCCAGCTGCGAGAAGCTTTCTTT. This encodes CASSPAQLREAFF.

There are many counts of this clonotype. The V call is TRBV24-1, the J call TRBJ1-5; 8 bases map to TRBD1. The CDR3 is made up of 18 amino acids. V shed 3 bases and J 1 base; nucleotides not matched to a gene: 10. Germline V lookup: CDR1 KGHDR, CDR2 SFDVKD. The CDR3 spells CATSDPQGGGDSNQPQHF. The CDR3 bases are TGTGCCACCAGTGATCCACAGGGGGGCGGTGACAGCAATCAGCCCCAGCATTTT.

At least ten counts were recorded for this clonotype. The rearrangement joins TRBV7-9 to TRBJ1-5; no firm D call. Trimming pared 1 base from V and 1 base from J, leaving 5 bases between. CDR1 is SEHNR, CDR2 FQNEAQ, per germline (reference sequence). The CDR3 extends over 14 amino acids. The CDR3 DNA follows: TGTGCCAGCAGCTTAGATGCAAGCAATCAGCCCCAGCATTTT. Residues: CASSLDASNQPQHF.

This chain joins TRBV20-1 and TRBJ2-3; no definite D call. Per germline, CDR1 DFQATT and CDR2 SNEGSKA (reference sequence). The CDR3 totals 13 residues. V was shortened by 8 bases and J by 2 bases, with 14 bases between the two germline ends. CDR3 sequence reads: CSPCRANTDTQYF. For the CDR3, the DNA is TGCAGTCCGTGCCGAGCGAACACAGATACGCAGTATTTT.

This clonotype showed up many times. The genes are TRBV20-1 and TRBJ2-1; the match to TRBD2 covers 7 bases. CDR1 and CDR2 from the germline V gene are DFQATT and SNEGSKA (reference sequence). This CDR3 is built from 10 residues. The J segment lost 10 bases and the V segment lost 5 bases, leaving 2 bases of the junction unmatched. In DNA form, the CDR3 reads TGCAGTGCTGAGCGGGGCGAGCAGTTCTTC. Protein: CSAERGEQFF.

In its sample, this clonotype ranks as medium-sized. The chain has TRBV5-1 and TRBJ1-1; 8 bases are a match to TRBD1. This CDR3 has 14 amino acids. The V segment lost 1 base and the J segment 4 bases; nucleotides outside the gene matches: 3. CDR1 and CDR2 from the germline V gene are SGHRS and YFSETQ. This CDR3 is CASSLTGQGTEAFF. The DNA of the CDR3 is TGCGCCAGCAGCTTGACCGGACAGGGCACTGAAGCTTTCTTT.

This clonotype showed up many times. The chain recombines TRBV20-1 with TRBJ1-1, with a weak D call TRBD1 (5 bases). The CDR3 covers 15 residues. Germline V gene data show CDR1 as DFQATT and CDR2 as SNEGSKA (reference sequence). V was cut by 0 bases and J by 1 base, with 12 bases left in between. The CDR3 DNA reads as TGCAGTGCTAGAGAGAGGCAGGGCAGGAACACTGAAGCTTTCTTT. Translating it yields CSARERQGRNTEAFF.

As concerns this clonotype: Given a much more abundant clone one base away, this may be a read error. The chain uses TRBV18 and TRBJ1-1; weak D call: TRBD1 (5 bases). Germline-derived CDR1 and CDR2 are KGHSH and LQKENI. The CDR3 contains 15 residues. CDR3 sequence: CVSSPGTRPNTEAFF. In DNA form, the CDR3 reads TGTGTCAGCTCACCGGGGACCCGCCCGAACACTGAAGCTTTCTTT.

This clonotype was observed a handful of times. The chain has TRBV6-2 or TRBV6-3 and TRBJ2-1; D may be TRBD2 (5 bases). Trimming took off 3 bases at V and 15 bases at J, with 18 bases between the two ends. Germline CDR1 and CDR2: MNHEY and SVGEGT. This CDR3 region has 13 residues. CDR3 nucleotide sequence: TGTGCCAGCAGTTATGTGACCACAGAGCGGCCGTTCTTC. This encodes CASSYVTTERPFF.

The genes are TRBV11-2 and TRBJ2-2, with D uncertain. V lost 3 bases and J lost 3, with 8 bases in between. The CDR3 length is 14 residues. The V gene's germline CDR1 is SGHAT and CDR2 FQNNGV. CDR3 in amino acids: CASSLDRDTGELFF. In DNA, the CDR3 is TGTGCCAGCAGCTTGGATAGAGACACCGGGGAGCTGTTTTTT.

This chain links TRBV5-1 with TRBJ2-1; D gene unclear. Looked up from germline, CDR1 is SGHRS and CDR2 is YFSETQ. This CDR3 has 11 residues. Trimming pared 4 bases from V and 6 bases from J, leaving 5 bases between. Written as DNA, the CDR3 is TGCGCCAGCAGCGCCCGCAATGAGCAGTTCTTC. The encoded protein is CASSARNEQFF.

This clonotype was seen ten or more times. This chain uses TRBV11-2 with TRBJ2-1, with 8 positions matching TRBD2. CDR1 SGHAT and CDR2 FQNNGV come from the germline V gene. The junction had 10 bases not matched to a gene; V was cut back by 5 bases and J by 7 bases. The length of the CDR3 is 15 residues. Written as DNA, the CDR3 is TGTGCCAGCAGCCCCCCCGGCGGGAGGAGGAATGAGCAGTTCTTC. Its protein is CASSPPGGRRNEQFF.

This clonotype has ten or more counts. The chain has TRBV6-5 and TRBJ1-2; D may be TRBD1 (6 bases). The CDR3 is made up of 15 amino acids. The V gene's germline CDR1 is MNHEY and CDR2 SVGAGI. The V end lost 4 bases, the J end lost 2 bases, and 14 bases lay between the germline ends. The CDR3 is CASSSTGSANYGYTF. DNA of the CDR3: TGTGCCAGCAGTTCCACAGGGAGTGCAAACTATGGCTACACCTTC.

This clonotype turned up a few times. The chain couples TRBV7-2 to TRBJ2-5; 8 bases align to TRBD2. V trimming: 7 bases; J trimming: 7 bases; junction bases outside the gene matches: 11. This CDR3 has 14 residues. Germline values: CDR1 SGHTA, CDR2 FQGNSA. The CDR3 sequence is CASTSGGGTVTQYF. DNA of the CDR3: TGTGCCAGCACCTCCGGCGGGGGGACTGTGACCCAGTACTTC.

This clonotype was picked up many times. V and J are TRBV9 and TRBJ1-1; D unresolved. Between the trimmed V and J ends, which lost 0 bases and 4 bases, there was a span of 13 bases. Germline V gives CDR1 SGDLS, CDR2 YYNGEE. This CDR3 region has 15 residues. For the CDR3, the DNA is TGTGCCAGCAGCGTAGAGGATCTCGGTGGCACTGAAGCTTTCTTT. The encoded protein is CASSVEDLGGTEAFF.